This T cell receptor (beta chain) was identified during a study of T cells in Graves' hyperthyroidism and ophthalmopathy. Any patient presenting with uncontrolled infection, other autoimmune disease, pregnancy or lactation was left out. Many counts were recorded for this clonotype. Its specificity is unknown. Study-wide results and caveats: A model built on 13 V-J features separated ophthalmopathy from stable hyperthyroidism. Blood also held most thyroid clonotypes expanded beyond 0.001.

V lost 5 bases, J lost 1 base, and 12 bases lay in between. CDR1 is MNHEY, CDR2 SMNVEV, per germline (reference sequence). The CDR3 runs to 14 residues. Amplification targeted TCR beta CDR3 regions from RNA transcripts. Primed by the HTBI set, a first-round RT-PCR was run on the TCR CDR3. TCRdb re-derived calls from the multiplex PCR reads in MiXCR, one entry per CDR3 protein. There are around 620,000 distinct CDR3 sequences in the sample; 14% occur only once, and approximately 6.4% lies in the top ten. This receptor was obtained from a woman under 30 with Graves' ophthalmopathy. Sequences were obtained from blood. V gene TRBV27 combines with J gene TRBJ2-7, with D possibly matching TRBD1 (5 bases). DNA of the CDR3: TGTGCCAGCAGTCCTATGACAGAGTCCTACGAGCAGTACTTC. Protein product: CASSPMTESYEQYF.